This T cell receptor beta chain was identified during a study of blood T cell repertoires in COVID-19. Study as a whole: COVID-19 samples collected from the United States, Italy and Spain covered acute and convalescent phases.

The CDR3 contains 13 residues. V was clipped by 1 base and J by 9 bases, with 12 bases between them. Germline CDR1 is KGHSY and CDR2 is FQNENV. Produced via immunoSEQ multiplex PCR; TCRdb's table is partial and in-frame only. The sample includes approximately 70,000 clones, about 91% of them seen just once. The V gene is TRBV16, the J gene TRBJ1-1; D not resolved. Sequencing used peripheral blood. The receptor was isolated from an older woman with acute or convalescent COVID-19. The CDR3 sequence: CASSQLQTTQAFF. The CDR3 coding sequence is TGTGCCAGCAGCCAATTACAGACAACCCAAGCTTTCTTT.